One sample yielded the 5 T cell receptor beta chains listed below, sequenced in a study of CD8 T cells in Susac syndrome (dated by TCRdb to between 2017 and 2020). Libraries came from the immunoSEQ multiplex PCR assay. RNA was extracted using the RNeasy kit, and roughly 0.5 to 1 microgram was reverse transcribed with random hexamers. TCRdb trimmed public reads at Q25 via fastp, called clones via MiXCR and kept in-frame beta chains. Every distinct CDR3 protein forms one entry, paired with its most common genes and DNA. Counted in this sample were around 220,000 distinct CDR3 sequences; about 93% of them appeared once. About 0.12% of the sample is held by the ten biggest clonotypes. The sequenced sample was CD8+ T cells from PBMCs. These receptors originate from a human donor with multiple sclerosis.

This sequence joins TRBV2 and TRBJ2-7, with 9 bases fitting TRBD1. The J segment lost 2 bases and the V segment lost 6 bases, leaving 8 bases of the junction unmatched. The CDR3 has 15 amino acids. CDR1 is SNHLY, CDR2 FYNNEI, per germline. CDR3 region: CASSAGQGWPYEQYF. For the CDR3, the DNA is TGTGCCAGCAGCGCGGGACAGGGATGGCCCTACGAGCAGTACTTC.

V gene TRBV7-9 combines with J gene TRBJ2-1; D is undetermined. CDR1 and CDR2 (germline): SEHNR, FQNEAQ (reference sequence). The CDR3 spans 12 residues. V gave up 3 bases and J gave up 6 bases, with 6 bases separating them. CDR3 sequence reads: CASSLAFNEQFF. For the CDR3, the DNA is TGTGCCAGCAGCTTGGCCTTCAATGAGCAGTTCTTC.

This chain connects TRBV30 to TRBJ2-3; 7 positions agree with TRBD2. Germline V lookup: CDR1 GTSNPN, CDR2 SVGIG (reference sequence). The CDR3 loop spans 16 amino acids. The J segment lost 2 bases and the V segment lost 2 bases, leaving 10 bases of the junction unmatched. The CDR3 bases are TGTGCCTGGAGTCCCCCGGCTAGCGGCCTCACAGATACGCAGTATTTT. Its protein product is CAWSPPASGLTDTQYF.

The CDR3 sequence is CASSPRTVIYEQYF. The DNA of the CDR3 is TGTGCCAGCAGTCCTCGGACAGTGATCTACGAGCAGTACTTC. This chain uses TRBV27 with TRBJ2-7, with D tentatively TRBD1 (6 bases). V was trimmed by 5 bases and J by 3 bases, leaving 14 bases between them. Germline V lookup: CDR1 MNHEY, CDR2 SMNVEV (reference sequence). The CDR3 contains 14 residues.

The chain employs TRBV12-3 or TRBV12-4 and TRBJ2-7; D perhaps matches TRBD1 (5 bases). Trimming shortened V by 6 bases and J by 4 bases, and 10 bases separated the two germline ends. The CDR3 runs 12 residues. CDR3: CASSVTVYEQYF. The CDR3 region has the DNA TGTGCCAGCAGCGTGACAGTTTACGAGCAGTACTTC.